Presented here are 14 T cell receptor beta chains from one specimen sequenced in a study of cytomegalovirus exposure and HLA in healthy donors. TCRdb keeps only in-frame clones here, not all; method: immunoSEQ multiplex PCR. The table shows roughly 130,000 clones, with approximately 91% occurring only once. Sequenced sample: PBMCs. These receptors were taken from a man younger than 40 in good health and CMV-seronegative.

The rearrangement links TRBV6-6 to TRBJ1-1; 7 bases agree with TRBD1. V shed 0 bases, J shed 8 bases, and the junction held 12 bases outside the gene matches. This CDR3 spans 16 amino acids. Germline V gives CDR1 MNHNY, CDR2 SVGAGI (reference sequence). In DNA, the CDR3 is TGTGCCAGCAGTTACTCGGGACAGAAATCCCCCAGGGAAGCTTTCTTT. Residues: CASSYSGQKSPREAFF.

This rearrangement joins TRBV18 to TRBJ2-2; a weak D match, TRBD2 (6 bases). The V end was cut by 5 bases, the J end by 3 bases, with 13 bases between. The CDR3 length is 15 residues. Per the germline V gene, CDR1 is KGHSH and CDR2 is LQKENI. The CDR3 loop reads CASSRAGQDTGELFF. The CDR3 DNA follows: TGTGCCAGCTCAAGGGCGGGGCAAGACACCGGGGAGCTGTTTTTT.

The chain couples TRBV7-2 to TRBJ2-7; D possibly corresponds to TRBD1 (5 bases). The CDR3 runs to 12 residues. V lost 4 bases to trimming and J lost 4 bases, with 8 bases between them. In germline, CDR1 is SGHTA, CDR2 FQGNSA. The CDR3 bases are TGTGCCAGCAGCTCCCAGGGTTACGAGCAGTACTTC. Its protein product is CASSSQGYEQYF.

This clone was found once. The chain carries TRBV27 and TRBJ2-1; no clear D. This CDR3 spans 11 amino acids. Germline CDR1 reads MNHEY; CDR2 reads SMNVEV (reference sequence). Trimming cost V 5 bases and J 6 bases, with 5 bases left between them. CDR3 protein: CASSLSNEQFF. The DNA for the CDR3 is TGTGCCAGCAGTCTTTCCAATGAGCAGTTCTTC.

This rearrangement joins TRBV6-1 to TRBJ1-1, with D possibly being TRBD1 (6 bases). Germline-derived CDR1 and CDR2 are MNHNS and SASEGT. The CDR3 length is 13 residues. V was trimmed by 1 base and J by 11 bases, leaving 14 bases between them. This chain's CDR3 is CASSEGGGLGAFF. DNA of the CDR3: TGTGCCAGCAGTGAAGGAGGGGGATTAGGGGCTTTCTTT.

The V call is TRBV5-6, the J call TRBJ1-3, with 7 positions matching TRBD1. The J segment lost 0 bases and the V segment lost 3 bases, leaving 3 bases of the junction unmatched. Looked up from germline, CDR1 is SGHDT and CDR2 is YYEEEE. CDR3 length equals 15 residues. The DNA of the CDR3 is TGTGCCAGCAGCTGGGGGACAGCCTCTGGAAACACCATATATTTT. Its protein product is CASSWGTASGNTIYF. The full variable domain, rest sourced from reference TRBV5-6 and TRBJ1-3, is DAGVTQSPTHLIKTRGQQVTLRCSPKSGHDTVSWYQQALGQGPQFIFQYYEEEERQRGNFPDRFSGHQFPNYSSELNVNALLLGDSALYLCASSWGTASGNTIYFGEGSWLTVV.

This chain uses TRBV14 with TRBJ1-1; D is possibly TRBD1 (6 bases). Germline V gene data show CDR1 as SGHDN and CDR2 as FVKESK. With 0 bases removed from V and 4 bases from J, the gap between germline ends came to 9 bases. The CDR3 sequence is 14 residues long. CDR3 sequence reads: CASSQDQGPTEAFF. DNA for the CDR3: TGTGCCAGCAGCCAAGATCAGGGGCCCACTGAAGCTTTCTTT.

The V call is TRBV5-1, the J call TRBJ2-1; D uncertain. The CDR3 consists of 15 residues. V lost 0 bases and J lost 6, with 13 bases in between. The V gene's germline CDR1 is SGHRS and CDR2 YFSETQ. The CDR3 protein is CASSLDSKPLNEQFF. In nucleotides, the CDR3 is TGCGCCAGCAGCTTGGACTCCAAACCCCTCAATGAGCAGTTCTTC.

V and J are TRBV7-2 and TRBJ1-5; D is possibly TRBD1 (6 bases). CDR3 size: 15 residues. Germline V gives CDR1 SGHTA, CDR2 FQGNSA. Trimming removed 2 bases from V and 5 bases from J, with 13 bases in between. The CDR3 DNA sequence: TGTGCCAGCAGCTTAATAGGAACAGGGCATCAGCCCCAGCATTTT. As protein: CASSLIGTGHQPQHF.

The chain links TRBV9 to TRBJ2-7, with 7 bases identical to TRBD1. Germline V gene data show CDR1 as SGDLS and CDR2 as YYNGEE. The CDR3 sequence is 15 residues long. V lost 0 bases to trimming and J lost 3 bases; unmatched junction nucleotides: 6. CDR3 sequence (DNA): TGTGCCAGCAGCGTAGACCCCGGGACAGACTACGAGCAGTACTTC. Encoded protein: CASSVDPGTDYEQYF.

The V call is TRBV6-5, the J call TRBJ1-1; 8 nucleotides line up with TRBD1. The CDR3 is 13 residues long. With V trimmed by 4 bases and J by 4 bases, 2 bases remained unmatched. Germline assignment: CDR1 MNHEY and CDR2 SVGAGI. CDR3 protein: CASSFGQGTEAFF. CDR3 coding DNA: TGTGCCAGCAGTTTCGGACAGGGCACTGAAGCTTTCTTT.

The chain combines TRBV27 with TRBJ1-5; D uncertain. Germline assignment: CDR1 MNHEY and CDR2 SMNVEV (reference sequence). The CDR3 consists of 15 residues. Trimming took off 3 bases at V and 7 bases at J, with 16 bases between the two ends. Written as DNA, the CDR3 is TGTGCCAGCAGTTTTTTTCGAGGGTCGTTGCAGCCCCAGCATTTT. Encoded protein: CASSFFRGSLQPQHF.

The chain combines TRBV6-1 with TRBJ2-7, with D perhaps TRBD2 (5 bases). Germline CDR1 and CDR2: MNHNS and SASEGT. The CDR3 is 15 residues long. V lost 1 base, J lost 7 bases, and 17 bases lay in between. Written as DNA, the CDR3 is TGTGCCAGCAGTGAAGAAGCGGATCGGACGAGGGAGCAGTACTTC. This translates into CASSEEADRTREQYF.

The chain links TRBV4-1 to TRBJ2-5; D is possibly TRBD1 (5 bases). Germline values: CDR1 MGHRA, CDR2 YSYEKL. The CDR3 loop spans 16 amino acids. V dropped 4 bases and J dropped 3 bases, with 18 bases sitting between them. This CDR3 reads CASSRKDSVLKETQYF. CDR3 DNA: TGCGCCAGCAGCCGAAAAGACAGCGTTCTCAAAGAGACCCAGTACTTC.